This T cell receptor beta chain was captured in a study of CD8 T cells in ankylosing spondylitis. The table lists this clonotype with a few counts. The antigen is undetermined. In making TCR beta libraries, quantitative 5'-RACE with molecular barcodes was used. TCRdb independently ran MiXCR on the 5' RACE reads; one entry per CDR3 protein. This table has more than 250,000 distinct CDR3 sequences, around 10% appearing once. Study outcomes and limitations: Disease-associated clones were reportedly significantly overrepresented in matched ankylosing spondylitis synovial fluid. What seemed typical of ankylosing spondylitis blood was a TCR beta motif built from about eight highly homologous variants. Within peripheral blood, clones linked to disease were CD8+ and relatively rare.

Trimming removed 4 bases from V and 1 base from J, with 24 bases in between. Germline CDR1 is SGHRS and CDR2 is YFSETQ. There are 19 residues in the CDR3. The rearrangement links TRBV5-1 to TRBJ2-4, with D possibly matching TRBD1 (6 bases). This sequence was found in a female donor with ankylosing spondylitis or in good health (not recorded which). Input material: blood, either unsorted or a sorted T cell fraction (not recorded which). The CDR3 DNA follows: TGCGCCAGCAGCCCTATGACAGGCCCACTCTCTTGGGCCAAAAACATTCAGTACTTC. Translation gives CASSPMTGPLSWAKNIQYF.